The clone carrying this TCR beta chain has only a few counts. This sample stems from a study of T cell repertoires in cytomegalovirus infection. Study information: Carrying CMV and the relevant HLA type showed in public TCR beta signatures.

MiXCR, applied by TCRdb to the reads, yields one record per CDR3 protein. The data contain around 94,000 distinct CDR3 sequences, 16% of them singletons. The germline V gene has CDR1 LNHDA and CDR2 SQIVND (reference sequence). V was trimmed by 4 bases and J by 1 base, leaving 16 bases between them. The CDR3 covers 16 residues. This receptor was taken from a human donor in good health (CMV status not recorded). Some clones in this sample may be carry-over from other donors' samples. The sequencing sample was made of PBMCs. The J gene is TRBJ1-1, the V gene TRBV19; perhaps TRBD1 as D (5 bases). The CDR3 sequence: CASSKRLGDGNTEAFF. The CDR3 bases are TGTGCCAGTAGTAAACGGTTGGGGGATGGGAACACTGAAGCTTTCTTT. Full variable domain (remainder filled in from reference TRBV19 and TRBJ1-1): DGGITQSPKYLFRKEGQNVTLSCEQNLNHDAMYWYRQDPGQGLRLIYYSQIVNDFQKGDIAEGYSVSREKKESFPLTVTSAQKNPTAFYLCASSKRLGDGNTEAFFGQGTRLTVV.